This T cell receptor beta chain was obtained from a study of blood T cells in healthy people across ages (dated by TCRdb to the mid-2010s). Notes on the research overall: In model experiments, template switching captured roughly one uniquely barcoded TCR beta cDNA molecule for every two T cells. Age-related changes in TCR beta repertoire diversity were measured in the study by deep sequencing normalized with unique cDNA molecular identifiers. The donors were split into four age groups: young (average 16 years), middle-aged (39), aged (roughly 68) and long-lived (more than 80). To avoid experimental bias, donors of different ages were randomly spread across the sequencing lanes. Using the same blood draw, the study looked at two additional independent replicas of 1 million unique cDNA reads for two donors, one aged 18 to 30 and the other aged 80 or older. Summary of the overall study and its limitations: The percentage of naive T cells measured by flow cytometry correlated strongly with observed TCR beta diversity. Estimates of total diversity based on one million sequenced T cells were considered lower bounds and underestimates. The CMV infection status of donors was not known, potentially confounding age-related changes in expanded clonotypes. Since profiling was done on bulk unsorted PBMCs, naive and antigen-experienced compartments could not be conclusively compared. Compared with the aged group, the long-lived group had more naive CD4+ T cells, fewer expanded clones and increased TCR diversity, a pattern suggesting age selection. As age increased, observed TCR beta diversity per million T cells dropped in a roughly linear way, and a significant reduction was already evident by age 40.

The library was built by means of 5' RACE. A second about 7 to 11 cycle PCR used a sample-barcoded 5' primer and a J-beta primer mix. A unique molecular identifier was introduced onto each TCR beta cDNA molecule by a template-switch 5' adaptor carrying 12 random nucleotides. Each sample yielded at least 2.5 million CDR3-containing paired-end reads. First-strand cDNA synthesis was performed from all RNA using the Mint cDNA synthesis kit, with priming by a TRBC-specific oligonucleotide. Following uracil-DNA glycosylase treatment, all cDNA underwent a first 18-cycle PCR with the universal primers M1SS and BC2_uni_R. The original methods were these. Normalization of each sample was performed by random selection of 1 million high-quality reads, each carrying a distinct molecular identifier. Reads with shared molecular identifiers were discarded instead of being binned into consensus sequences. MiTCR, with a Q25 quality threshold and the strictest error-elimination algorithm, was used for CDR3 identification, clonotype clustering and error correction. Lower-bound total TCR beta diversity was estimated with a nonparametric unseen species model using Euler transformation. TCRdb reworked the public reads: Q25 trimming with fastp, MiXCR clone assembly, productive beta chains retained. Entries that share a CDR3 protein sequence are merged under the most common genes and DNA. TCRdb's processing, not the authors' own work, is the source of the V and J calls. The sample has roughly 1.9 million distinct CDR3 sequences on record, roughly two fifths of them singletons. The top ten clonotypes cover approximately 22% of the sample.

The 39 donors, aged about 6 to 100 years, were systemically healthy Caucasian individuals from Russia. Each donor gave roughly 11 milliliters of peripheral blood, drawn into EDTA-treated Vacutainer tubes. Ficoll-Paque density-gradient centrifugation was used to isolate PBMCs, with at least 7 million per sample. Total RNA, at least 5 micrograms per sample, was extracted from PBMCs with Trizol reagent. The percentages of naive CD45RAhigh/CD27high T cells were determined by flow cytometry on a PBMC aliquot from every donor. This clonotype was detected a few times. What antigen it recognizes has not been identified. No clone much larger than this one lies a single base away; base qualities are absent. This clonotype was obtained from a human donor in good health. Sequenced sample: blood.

The CDR3 region has the sequence CASSQEVRETQYF. The bases read TGCGCCAGCAGCCAAGAAGTCAGAGAGACCCAGTACTTC. The chain joins TRBV4-3 to TRBJ2-5; there is no confident call for the D gene. V sheds 0 bases and J sheds 4 bases, leaving 6 bases between their ends. From the cysteine up to the phenylalanine, the CDR3 has a length of 13 residues. The entry retains the CDR3 DNA only, 39 bases that are in frame from base 1. Per the germline V gene, LGHNA is the CDR1 and YSLEER is the CDR2.